The 30 T cell receptor beta chains listed next were all sequenced from one sample in a study of beta chain features in type 1 diabetes. Whole-study results and caveats: Shorter TCRB CDR3s, moderately but significantly so, were found in Type 1 diabetes patients in all four CD4+ subsets.

The study reverse transcribed the entire isolated RNA, so it sequenced expressed TCRB transcripts. Data came from immunoSEQ multiplex PCR; TCRdb stores just in-frame clones and leaves some out. The data show about 160,000 clones, around 8.4% seen once. Their specific antigens are unknown. Sequencing was carried out using central memory CD4+ T cells from blood. The receptors originated from a woman aged 18-29 years with type 1 diabetes.

The chain uses TRBV30 and TRBJ1-2, with D perhaps TRBD1 (5 bases). The CDR3 has 11 amino acids. V was cut by 1 base and J by 8 bases, with 8 bases left in between. The germline CDR1 and CDR2 sequences are GTSNPN and SVGIG (reference sequence). DNA of the CDR3: TGTGCCTGGAGTGAGGGGTCAGGCTACACCTTC. Protein: CAWSEGSGYTF. The full variable domain, in which reference TRBV30 and TRBJ1-2 provide the parts outside the CDR3, is SQTIHQWPATLVQPVGSPLSLECTVEGTSNPNLYWYRQAAGRGLQLLFYSVGIGQISSEVPQNLSASRPQDRQFILSSKKLLLSDSGFYLCAWSEGSGYTFGSGTRLTVV.

This clone was found a few times. The chain is built from TRBV5-1 and TRBJ2-3; 7 bases align to TRBD1. The length of the CDR3 is 14 residues. With 7 bases clipped from V and 0 bases from J, the junction kept 5 bases outside the gene matches. Germline lookup yields CDR1 SGHRS and CDR2 YFSETQ. This CDR3 is CASRGTVSTDTQYF. For the CDR3, the DNA is TGCGCCAGCCGAGGGACAGTAAGCACAGATACGCAGTATTTT.

The chain recombines TRBV5-5 with TRBJ2-1, with a weak D call TRBD1 (5 bases). Germline V gene lookup returns CDR1 SGHKS and CDR2 YYEKEE (reference sequence). The CDR3 is 16 residues long. Deletions cut 4 bases from V and 0 bases from J, with 14 bases between. Here the CDR3 DNA reads TGTGCCAGCAGCAGGGTCTGGACAAGCTCCTACAATGAGCAGTTCTTC. Translating it yields CASSRVWTSSYNEQFF.

V gene TRBV7-2 combines with J gene TRBJ2-7; no definite D call. This CDR3 contains 13 residues. The germline V and J ends were trimmed by 3 bases and 3 bases, with 9 bases remaining between them. Germline values: CDR1 SGHTA, CDR2 FQGNSA. The CDR3 DNA sequence: TGTGCCAGCAGCTTTGGCGGAAACTACGAGCAGTACTTC. It translates to CASSFGGNYEQYF.

The chain recombines TRBV9 with TRBJ2-1, with D possibly matching TRBD2 (7 bases). The germline V gene has CDR1 SGDLS and CDR2 YYNGEE. The CDR3 length is 18 residues. V gave up 4 bases and J gave up 5 bases, with 25 bases separating them. The CDR3: CASSPRGGFGGGNNEQFF. The CDR3 DNA reads as TGTGCCAGCAGCCCCCGCGGGGGCTTTGGGGGAGGGAACAATGAGCAGTTCTTC.

This clone appeared a few times. The V call is TRBV6-6, the J call TRBJ1-2, with D perhaps TRBD1 (6 bases). CDR3 length equals 14 residues. The germline V gene has CDR1 MNHNY and CDR2 SVGAGI (reference sequence). V was pared by 7 bases and J by 1 base, with 13 bases between. CDR3 protein: CASTLGGSNYGYTF. CDR3 in DNA: TGTGCCAGCACCCTAGGGGGTAGTAACTATGGCTACACCTTC.

This clone appeared a few times. The identical CDR3 is also encoded by other nucleotide sequences in the sample. This rearrangement joins TRBV19 to TRBJ2-5; D call uncertain. CDR3 length equals 13 residues. With 3 bases removed from V and 1 base from J, the gap between germline ends came to 6 bases. In germline, CDR1 is LNHDA, CDR2 SQIVND (reference sequence). CDR3 nucleotides: TGTGCCAGTAGTATTAGCAGCCAAGAGACCCAGTACTTC. It specifies CASSISSQETQYF. Full variable domain (missing parts from reference TRBV19 and TRBJ2-5): DGGITQSPKYLFRKEGQNVTLSCEQNLNHDAMYWYRQDPGQGLRLIYYSQIVNDFQKGDIAEGYSVSREKKESFPLTVTSAQKNPTAFYLCASSISSQETQYFGPGTRLLVL.

There are a few counts of this clone. CDR3 residues: CASSLSAGGETQYF. The CDR3 nucleotides are TGTGCCAGCAGCCTCTCAGCGGGAGGGGAGACCCAGTACTTC. The rearrangement uses TRBV7-2 and TRBJ2-5; TRBD2 aligns across 10 bases. Germline assignment: CDR1 SGHTA and CDR2 FQGNSA. The CDR3 runs to 14 residues. Trimming took 5 bases from V and 5 from J; bases not matched to a gene: 5.

V gene TRBV21-1 combines with J gene TRBJ2-5; the listed D gene, TRBD2, was not tested against the DNA. TRBV21-1 is shown as a pseudogene. The CDR3 extends over 20 amino acids. The CDR3 loop is CASSKQVGAGESGREETQYF. In DNA, the CDR3 is TGTGCCAGCAGCAAACAAGTGGGGGCGGGTGAGAGCGGGAGAGAAGAGACCCAGTACTTC.

The genes are TRBV19 and TRBJ2-1; 12 positions agree with TRBD2. The germline gives CDR1 LNHDA, CDR2 SQIVND (reference sequence). The CDR3 length is 15 residues. V trimming: 6 bases; J trimming: 7 bases; junction bases outside the gene matches: 7. This CDR3 is CASSVTSGRINEQFF. CDR3 coding DNA: TGTGCCAGTAGCGTAACTAGCGGGAGGATTAATGAGCAGTTCTTC.

The genes are TRBV7-9 and TRBJ2-3; TRBD1 aligns across 9 bases. CDR3 length equals 15 residues. Germline values: CDR1 SEHNR, CDR2 FQNEAQ (reference sequence). J lost 4 bases, V lost 5 bases, and 7 bases had no gene match. The CDR3 region is CASSGTGGAPDTQYF. The DNA of the CDR3 is TGTGCCAGCAGCGGTACAGGGGGCGCCCCAGATACGCAGTATTTT.

The CDR3 nucleotides are TGCAGCGCTCACCGACTCGGGGAGGCCCAGTACTTC. Encoded protein: CSAHRLGEAQYF. The gene calls are TRBV29-1 and TRBJ2-5; weak D call: TRBD2 (6 bases). Germline loops: CDR1 SQVTM, CDR2 ANQGSEA. The CDR3 contains 12 residues. V lost 7 bases, J lost 9 bases, and 18 bases lay in between. Complete variable domain (other parts from reference TRBV29-1 and TRBJ2-5): SAVISQKPSRDICQRGTSLTIQCQVDSQVTMMFWYRQQPGQSLTLIATANQGSEATYESGFVIDKFPISRPNLTFSTLTVSNMSPEDSSIYLCSAHRLGEAQYFGPGTRLLVL.

A few counts support this clone. This chain joins TRBV28 and TRBJ2-3, with 8 positions matching TRBD1. The CDR3 has 15 residues. CDR1 and CDR2 (germline): MDHEN, SYDVKM. J was trimmed by 1 base and V by 6 bases; bases with no gene match: 6. This CDR3 reads CASSHRGSGTDTQYF. The CDR3 DNA reads as TGTGCCAGCAGCCACAGGGGGAGCGGCACAGATACGCAGTATTTT. Full variable domain (rest looked up from reference TRBV28 and TRBJ2-3): DVKVTQSSRYLVKRTGEKVFLECVQDMDHENMFWYRQDPGLGLRLIYFSYDVKMKEKGDIPEGYSVSREKKERFSLILESASTNQTSMYLCASSHRGSGTDTQYFGPGTRLTVL.

This clone was seen ten or more times. The chain joins TRBV29-1 to TRBJ1-3; D is ambiguous. The CDR3 runs to 14 residues. Trimming shortened V by 4 bases and J by 5 bases, and 15 bases separated the two germline ends. The V gene's germline CDR1 is SQVTM and CDR2 ANQGSEA. The CDR3 DNA reads as TGCAGCGTTGCTTTGGCCACACGCCGAAACACCATATATTTT. It is translated as CSVALATRRNTIYF.

The chain combines TRBV19 with TRBJ2-7; a weak D match, TRBD1 (6 bases). This CDR3 is built from 15 residues. V was clipped by 5 bases and J by 3 bases, with 17 bases between them. Per the germline V gene, CDR1 is LNHDA and CDR2 is SQIVND (reference sequence). The CDR3 DNA reads TGTGCCAGTAGTCCGCGGACAGAACTAAACTACGAGCAGTACTTC. The encoded protein is CASSPRTELNYEQYF.

This clone was detected a few times. This CDR3 is also generated by other DNA sequences in the sample. The chain carries TRBV7-2 and TRBJ2-5; 7 nucleotides line up with TRBD2. The CDR3 extends over 13 amino acids. After removal of 3 bases from V and 5 bases from J, the junction contained 3 bases not matched to a gene. Germline loops: CDR1 SGHTA, CDR2 FQGNSA. CDR3 coding DNA: TGTGCCAGCAGCTTCGGGGGAGGGGAGACCCAGTACTTC. Encoded protein: CASSFGGGETQYF.

This clone turned up a few times. V is TRBV9 and J is TRBJ2-5; tentative D call: TRBD2 (5 bases). The germline V gene has CDR1 SGDLS and CDR2 YYNGEE. The CDR3 is 12 residues long. The germline V and J ends were trimmed by 4 bases and 5 bases, with 9 bases remaining between them. The CDR3 nucleotides are TGTGCCAGCAGCTCCCCGGGGGAGACCCAGTACTTC. Protein: CASSSPGETQYF.

This clone turned up a few times. The rearrangement links TRBV7-9 to TRBJ1-4, with 9 bases identical to TRBD1. The germline V gene encodes CDR1 SEHNR and CDR2 FQNEAQ (reference sequence). The V and J ends lost 4 bases and 7 bases, in that order; junction bases with no gene match: 4. CDR3 size: 14 residues. CDR3 amino acids: CASSWDRVGEKLFF. The CDR3 DNA follows: TGTGCCAGCAGCTGGGACAGGGTGGGTGAAAAACTGTTTTTT.

This clone was observed a handful of times. The gene calls are TRBV9 and TRBJ2-2; 7 bases match TRBD1. The germline CDR1 and CDR2 sequences are SGDLS and YYNGEE. J was trimmed by 4 bases and V by 4 bases; bases with no gene match: 7. The CDR3 extends over 15 amino acids. DNA for the CDR3: TGTGCCAGCAGCACCCGAACAGGGGCCACCGGGGAGCTGTTTTTT. This translates into CASSTRTGATGELFF.

This clone has a handful of counts. This chain uses TRBV6-5 with TRBJ1-2; no definite D call. Trimming took off 2 bases at V and 0 bases at J, with 4 bases between the two ends. This CDR3 has 13 amino acids. Looked up from germline, CDR1 is MNHEY and CDR2 is SVGAGI. The CDR3 region has the DNA TGTGCCAGCAGTTACAGCGCTAACTATGGCTACACCTTC. Amino acid sequence: CASSYSANYGYTF.

This clone was picked up a small number of times. The genes are TRBV29-1 and TRBJ2-7; D may be TRBD1 (6 bases). Germline V lookup: CDR1 SQVTM, CDR2 ANQGSEA. The CDR3 is 11 residues long. The CDR3, as DNA: TGCAGGGCCATGGGGGCTTACGAGCAGTACTTC. Its protein is CRAMGAYEQYF.

This clone was seen a few times. CDR3 in amino acids: CATSRERAGGYTF. The CDR3 DNA is TGTGCCACCAGCAGAGAGCGCGCGGGTGGCTACACCTTC. The J gene is TRBJ1-2, the V gene TRBV15; D ambiguous. This CDR3 region has 13 residues. Between the trimmed V and J ends, which lost 0 bases and 7 bases, there was a span of 9 bases. Germline V gene lookup returns CDR1 LNHNV and CDR2 YYDKDF (reference sequence).

This clone was seen a few times. The chain is built from TRBV30 and TRBJ2-1, with D unresolved. This CDR3 is built from 11 residues. Germline V gene lookup returns CDR1 GTSNPN and CDR2 SVGIG (reference sequence). Trimming left V 0 bases short and J 9 bases short, with 6 bases between. CDR3 sequence reads: CAWSVLVEQFF. CDR3 coding DNA: TGTGCCTGGAGTGTACTTGTTGAGCAGTTCTTC.

This clone was counted ten times or more. This sample includes further DNA sequences coding for the same CDR3. V and J are TRBV28 and TRBJ1-1; D gene unclear. V lost 4 bases and J lost 5, with 8 bases in between. The length of the CDR3 is 12 residues. Germline V gene lookup returns CDR1 MDHEN and CDR2 SYDVKM. CDR3 sequence (DNA): TGTGCCAGCAGTTCCGGTAGTACTGAAGCTTTCTTT. It yields the protein CASSSGSTEAFF.

Concerning this clone itself: Other DNA sequences of this sample code for an identical CDR3. The chain employs TRBV5-1 and TRBJ2-1, with 7 bases identical to TRBD2. Germline CDR1 SGHRS, CDR2 YFSETQ. The CDR3 extends over 13 amino acids. Losses at the gene ends were 2 bases for V and 8 bases for J; bases not matched to a gene: 4. This CDR3 is CASSLAGRDEQFF. The CDR3 DNA reads as TGCGCCAGCAGCTTAGCGGGAAGAGATGAGCAGTTCTTC.

The chain couples TRBV7-2 to TRBJ2-5, with 8 nucleotides matching TRBD2. This CDR3 is 13 amino acids long. Germline V gene data show CDR1 as SGHTA and CDR2 as FQGNSA. The V gene end was trimmed by 4 bases and the J gene end by 4 bases; junction bases not matched to a gene: 2. The DNA for the CDR3 is TGTGCCAGCAGCTCGGGGGGGCGAGAGACCCAGTACTTC. Amino acid sequence: CASSSGGRETQYF.

The chain uses TRBV7-2 and TRBJ2-5; perhaps TRBD1 as D (5 bases). There are 16 residues in the CDR3. Germline V gives CDR1 SGHTA, CDR2 FQGNSA. Trimming shortened V by 5 bases and J by 2 bases, and 18 bases separated the two germline ends. In nucleotides, the CDR3 is TGTGCCAGCAGCCCCCGTAGGGGCCTCGTACAAGAGACCCAGTACTTC. Translating it yields CASSPRRGLVQETQYF.

As to this clone: Other nucleotide sequences in the sample specify the same CDR3. The V gene is TRBV4-3, the J gene TRBJ2-5; the match to TRBD2 covers 8 bases. Trimming took 2 bases from V and 4 from J; bases not matched to a gene: 6. CDR1 LGHNA and CDR2 YSLEER come from the germline V gene. CDR3 size: 15 residues. The CDR3: CASSQRGLAGETQYF. In DNA, the CDR3 is TGCGCCAGCAGCCAAAGGGGCCTAGCGGGAGAGACCCAGTACTTC.

There are a few counts of this clone. The chain recombines TRBV6-5 with TRBJ2-1; D is possibly TRBD2 (6 bases). Germline V gene sequence: CDR1 MNHEY, CDR2 SVGAGI. The CDR3 consists of 15 residues. Trimming cost V 2 bases and J 3 bases, with 11 bases left between them. The CDR3 is CASSYSRGIYNEQFF. The CDR3 DNA follows: TGTGCCAGCAGTTACAGTCGGGGGATCTACAATGAGCAGTTCTTC.

The chain combines TRBV14 with TRBJ2-3; D remains unclear. Germline CDR1 is SGHDN and CDR2 is FVKESK. This CDR3 comprises 13 residues. V lost 3 bases and J 8 bases, leaving 12 bases between the germline ends. The CDR3 loop reads CASSQALASTQYF. Here the CDR3 DNA reads TGTGCCAGCAGCCAGGCCCTGGCAAGTACGCAGTATTTT.